This T cell receptor (beta chain) was recorded in a study of cytomegalovirus exposure and HLA in healthy donors. The PCR had 60 Vbeta and 13 Jbeta primers. Data came from immunoSEQ multiplex PCR; TCRdb stores just in-frame clones and leaves some out. With roughly 90,000 clones in the sample, the ten largest clones hold 15%. Per germline, CDR1 SGHRS and CDR2 YFSETQ. The CDR3 loop spans 16 amino acids. After removal of 6 bases from V and 9 bases from J, the junction contained 17 bases not matched to a gene. V usage is TRBV5-1 and J usage is TRBJ2-1, with 8 bases aligning to TRBD2. This receptor was identified in a man between 50 and 59 years old in good health and CMV-seropositive. Sequenced input: PBMCs. This CDR3 reads CASTWSGGAGVGEQFF. In nucleotides, the CDR3 is TGCGCCAGCACTTGGTCGGGCGGAGCGGGAGTTGGTGAGCAGTTCTTC.